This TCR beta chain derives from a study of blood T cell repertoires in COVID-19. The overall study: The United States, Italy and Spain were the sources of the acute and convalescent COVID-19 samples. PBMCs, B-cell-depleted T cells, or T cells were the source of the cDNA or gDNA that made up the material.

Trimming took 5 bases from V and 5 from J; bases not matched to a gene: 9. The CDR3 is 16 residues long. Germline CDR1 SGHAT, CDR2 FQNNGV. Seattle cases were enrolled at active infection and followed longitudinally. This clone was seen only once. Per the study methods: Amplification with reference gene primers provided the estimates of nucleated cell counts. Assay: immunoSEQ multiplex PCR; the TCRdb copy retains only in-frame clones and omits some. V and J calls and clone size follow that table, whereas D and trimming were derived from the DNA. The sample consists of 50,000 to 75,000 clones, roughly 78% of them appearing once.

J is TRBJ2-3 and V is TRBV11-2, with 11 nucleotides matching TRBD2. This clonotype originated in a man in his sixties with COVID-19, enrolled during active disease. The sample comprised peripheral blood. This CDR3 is CASSPLAGGTVDTQYF. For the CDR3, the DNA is TGTGCCAGCAGCCCTCTAGCGGGGGGTACGGTAGATACGCAGTATTTT. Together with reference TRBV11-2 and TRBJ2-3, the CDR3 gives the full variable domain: EAGVAQSPRYKIIEKRQSVAFWCNPISGHATLYWYQQILGQGPKLLIQFQNNGVVDDSQLPKDRFSAERLKGVDSTLKIQPAKLEDSAVYLCASSPLAGGTVDTQYFGPGTRLTVL.